This passage covers 31 T cell receptor beta chains from one sample sequenced in a study of fetal regulatory T cell absence and autoimmunity. Assay: immunoSEQ multiplex PCR; the TCRdb copy retains only in-frame clones and omits some. The repertoire holds about 95,000 clones, roughly 70% seen once, with 2% in the top ten. Sample: pancreas tissue. Receptors were obtained from a male donor with IPEX syndrome.

V is TRBV4-1 and J is TRBJ1-6; D ambiguous. The CDR3 sequence is 16 residues long. Deletions cut 0 bases from V and 4 bases from J, with 10 bases between. Germline assignment: CDR1 MGHRA and CDR2 YSYEKL. This CDR3 reads CASSQEPGTYNSPLHF. The CDR3 region has the DNA TGCGCCAGCAGCCAAGAGCCGGGAACTTATAATTCACCCCTCCACTTT.

The CDR3 sequence is CSVDRGRNEQYF. For the CDR3, the DNA is TGCAGCGTTGACAGGGGGAGGAACGAGCAGTACTTC. The V gene is TRBV29-1, the J gene TRBJ2-7, with TRBD1 as a possible D gene (7 bases). The germline gives CDR1 SQVTM, CDR2 ANQGSEA. The CDR3 is made up of 12 amino acids. The V end was cut by 3 bases, the J end by 5 bases, with 11 bases between.

The chain combines TRBV7-9 with TRBJ1-2; D gene ambiguous. The CDR3 is made up of 12 amino acids. Trimming removed 2 bases from V and 7 bases from J, with 8 bases in between. Germline CDR1 is SEHNR and CDR2 is FQNEAQ (reference sequence). This chain's CDR3 is CASSLKEFGYTF. CDR3 in DNA: TGTGCCAGCAGCTTAAAGGAGTTTGGCTACACCTTC.

The sample holds a few counts of this clone. The chain uses TRBV5-6 and TRBJ2-7; D possibly corresponds to TRBD2 (6 bases). The ends were cut back, 0 bases at V and 4 bases at J, with 11 bases in the middle. The CDR3 is 14 amino acids. Germline CDR1 and CDR2: SGHDT and YYEEEE. DNA of the CDR3: TGTGCCAGCAGCTTGGGCGGGATCGGTTACGAGCAGTACTTC. Protein sequence: CASSLGGIGYEQYF. Full variable domain (rest looked up from reference TRBV5-6 and TRBJ2-7): DAGVTQSPTHLIKTRGQQVTLRCSPKSGHDTVSWYQQALGQGPQFIFQYYEEEERQRGNFPDRFSGHQFPNYSSELNVNALLLGDSALYLCASSLGGIGYEQYFGPGTRLTVT.

The V and J genes are TRBV6-5 and TRBJ2-7, with D unclear. V dropped 0 bases and J dropped 4 bases, with 10 bases sitting between them. This CDR3 spans 14 amino acids. Germline-derived CDR1 and CDR2 are MNHEY and SVGAGI. CDR3 sequence (DNA): TGTGCCAGCAGTTACTCGCCTAGTCGGTACGAGCAGTACTTC. Residues: CASSYSPSRYEQYF.

This clone was recorded once. The chain links TRBV6-5 to TRBJ1-6, with TRBD1 matching over 10 bases. CDR3 length: 14 residues. The V and J ends lost 7 bases and 14 bases, in that order; junction bases with no gene match: 11. Germline-derived CDR1 and CDR2 are MNHEY and SVGAGI. The CDR3 reads CASKRTGGEVTLHF. CDR3 bases: TGTGCCAGCAAGAGGACAGGGGGTGAGGTCACCCTCCACTTT.

In nucleotides, the CDR3 is TGCGCCAGCAGCCACCCAGGATTAGACTACGCTTCCTACGAGCAGTACTTC. This gives the protein CASSHPGLDYASYEQYF. The genes are TRBV4-1 and TRBJ2-7, with a weak D call TRBD2 (5 bases). The CDR3 length is 17 residues. CDR1 is MGHRA, CDR2 YSYEKL, per germline. V was pared by 3 bases and J by 1 base, with 19 bases between.

CDR3 DNA sequence: TGTGCCAGCAGTCTTACTAGCGGGAGCTCCTACGAGCAGTACTTC. It specifies CASSLTSGSSYEQYF. The J gene is TRBJ2-7, the V gene TRBV6-5, with 11 bases matching TRBD2. Per germline, CDR1 MNHEY and CDR2 SVGAGI. The CDR3 totals 15 residues. With V trimmed by 5 bases and J by 0 bases, 3 bases remained unmatched.

V gene TRBV5-1 combines with J gene TRBJ2-7; TRBD2 is a possible D gene (5 bases). The CDR3 sequence is 13 residues long. Germline-derived CDR1 and CDR2 are SGHRS and YFSETQ. The V gene lost 4 bases and the J gene lost 6 bases, with 14 bases spanning the gap. CDR3 amino acids: CASSPVRGREQYF. CDR3 DNA: TGCGCCAGCAGCCCGGTTCGAGGGCGCGAGCAGTACTTC.

This clone was found a few times. The chain couples TRBV19 to TRBJ1-1, with 7 bases that match TRBD1. The CDR3 loop spans 14 amino acids. V lost 5 bases and J lost 4; bases outside the gene matches: 7. Germline V gives CDR1 LNHDA, CDR2 SQIVND (reference sequence). The DNA of the CDR3 is TGTGCCAGTAGTCCCACTGACAGGGTCACTGAAGCTTTCTTT. Its translation is CASSPTDRVTEAFF.

The rearrangement uses TRBV4-1 and TRBJ2-5; 12 nucleotides match TRBD2. Germline-derived CDR1 and CDR2 are MGHRA and YSYEKL. The CDR3 runs 16 residues. Trimming cost V 3 bases and J 5 bases; bases outside gene matches: 7. CDR3 region: CASSQGLAGGPETQYF. The CDR3 DNA reads TGCGCCAGCAGCCAGGGCCTAGCGGGGGGGCCGGAGACCCAGTACTTC.

The CDR3 region is CASSWDYSYEQYF. CDR3 nucleotides: TGTGCCAGCAGCTGGGACTACTCCTACGAGCAGTACTTC. The chain uses TRBV11-2 and TRBJ2-7, with TRBD2 identical over 7 bases. This CDR3 region has 13 residues. In germline, CDR1 is SGHAT, CDR2 FQNNGV. Unmatched junction bases numbered 0, after V lost 4 bases and J lost 0 bases. Looking up the rest from reference TRBV11-2 and TRBJ2-7 gives the full variable domain: EAGVAQSPRYKIIEKRQSVAFWCNPISGHATLYWYQQILGQGPKLLIQFQNNGVVDDSQLPKDRFSAERLKGVDSTLKIQPAKLEDSAVYLCASSWDYSYEQYFGPGTRLTVT.

The rearrangement uses TRBV6-6 and TRBJ1-1, with D tentatively TRBD1 (5 bases). Germline V gene data show CDR1 as MNHNY and CDR2 as SVGAGI (reference sequence). The length of the CDR3 is 13 residues. V dropped 3 bases and J dropped 5 bases, with 10 bases sitting between them. CDR3 in amino acids: CASSYVGPTEAFF. In DNA form, the CDR3 reads TGTGCCAGCAGTTATGTGGGGCCGACTGAAGCTTTCTTT.

The chain combines TRBV19 with TRBJ1-1; D is unresolved. The CDR3 loop spans 12 amino acids. With 5 bases removed from V and 6 bases from J, the gap between germline ends came to 10 bases. Looked up from germline, CDR1 is LNHDA and CDR2 is SQIVND (reference sequence). CDR3 nucleotide sequence: TGTGCCAGTAGTTTTGGGAGCGCTGAAGCTTTCTTT. Protein product: CASSFGSAEAFF.

The gene calls are TRBV27 and TRBJ2-7; the D is unclear. Germline values: CDR1 MNHEY, CDR2 SMNVEV (reference sequence). V lost 2 bases and J 3 bases, leaving 8 bases between the germline ends. This CDR3 comprises 13 residues. The CDR3 nucleotides read TGTGCCAGCAGTTTAACGGACGACTACGAGCAGTACTTC. Amino acid sequence: CASSLTDDYEQYF.

The chain employs TRBV20-1 and TRBJ1-2; the match to TRBD1 covers 7 bases. CDR1 and CDR2 (germline): DFQATT, SNEGSKA (reference sequence). The CDR3 has 11 amino acids. V lost 1 base, J lost 8 bases, and 1 base stayed unmatched. The CDR3 nucleotides are TGCAGTGCTAGAGGGACAGGCGGCTACACCTTC. Encoded protein: CSARGTGGYTF.

This clone came up a few times. The rearrangement links TRBV5-4 to TRBJ2-2; no clear D gene. The CDR3 covers 13 residues. Germline values: CDR1 SGHNT, CDR2 YYREEE (reference sequence). V dropped 0 bases and J dropped 3 bases, with 3 bases sitting between them. CDR3 protein: CASSLGDTGELFF. The CDR3 DNA reads as TGTGCCAGCAGCTTGGGGGACACCGGGGAGCTGTTTTTT.

This clone was found once. J is TRBJ1-1 and V is TRBV7-9; D gene uncertain. The V gene lost 5 bases and the J gene lost 0 bases, with 10 bases spanning the gap. Germline V lookup: CDR1 SEHNR, CDR2 FQNEAQ (reference sequence). The CDR3 is 14 residues long. CDR3 sequence reads: CASSPPGMNTEAFF. The DNA of the CDR3 is TGTGCCAGCAGCCCACCGGGTATGAACACTGAAGCTTTCTTT.

This chain uses TRBV12-5 with TRBJ1-1, with no clear D. Trimming left V 0 bases short and J 9 bases short, with 2 bases between. The germline V gene encodes CDR1 LGHNT and CDR2 FRNRAP. The CDR3 covers 10 residues. DNA of the CDR3: TGTGCTAGTGGTTTGGTACAAGCTTTCTTT. Translation gives CASGLVQAFF. The full variable domain, rest sourced from reference TRBV12-5 and TRBJ1-1, is DARVTQTPRHKVTEMGQEVTMRCQPILGHNTVFWYRQTMMQGLELLAYFRNRAPLDDSGMPKDRFSAEMPDATLATLKIQPSEPRDSAVYFCASGLVQAFFGQGTRLTVV.

V gene TRBV2 combines with J gene TRBJ1-4; 9 nucleotides align to TRBD1. In germline, CDR1 is SNHLY, CDR2 FYNNEI. The CDR3 extends over 13 amino acids. The trim removed 7 bases at V and 8 bases at J, leaving 5 bases unmatched. The CDR3 spells CASTDRGGEKLFF. The CDR3 bases are TGTGCCAGCACTGACAGGGGGGGGGAAAAACTGTTTTTT.

In this sample, this clone turned up once. The V call is TRBV6-6, the J call TRBJ2-3; the match to TRBD2 covers 10 bases. Germline V gene data show CDR1 as MNHNY and CDR2 as SVGAGI (reference sequence). CDR3 length: 16 residues. V shed 5 bases and J 1 base; nucleotides not matched to a gene: 6. CDR3 region: CASSALLAGRTDTQYF. The CDR3 nucleotides are TGTGCCAGCAGTGCCTTACTAGCGGGACGCACAGATACGCAGTATTTT.

Here the CDR3 DNA reads TGTGCCAGCAGTTACTCCAGACAGAACACTGAAGCTTTCTTT. This gives the protein CASSYSRQNTEAFF. The rearrangement joins TRBV6-5 to TRBJ1-1; no firm D call. V shed 0 bases and J shed 1 base, with 6 bases lying between them. CDR1 is MNHEY, CDR2 SVGAGI, per germline. This CDR3 contains 14 residues.

This chain uses TRBV19 with TRBJ2-7; TRBD1 aligns across 7 bases. V trimming: 6 bases; J trimming: 7 bases; junction bases outside the gene matches: 0. This CDR3 contains 10 residues. CDR1 and CDR2 (germline): LNHDA, SQIVND (reference sequence). This CDR3 is CASRTGEQYF. The CDR3 nucleotides are TGTGCCAGTAGGACAGGGGAGCAGTACTTC.

The chain's CDR3 is CASSLEAGGFIAGTDTQYF. The CDR3 DNA is TGTGCCAGCAGCTTGGAGGCGGGGGGCTTTATAGCGGGCACAGATACGCAGTATTTT. The rearrangement joins TRBV7-2 to TRBJ2-3; 8 nucleotides line up with TRBD2. Unmatched junction bases numbered 15, after V lost 3 bases and J lost 1 base. Germline V CDR1 and CDR2: SGHTA, FQGNSA. The length of the CDR3 is 19 residues.

V is TRBV6-1 and J is TRBJ2-1; weak D call: TRBD2 (5 bases). CDR1 is MNHNS and CDR2 is SASEGT in the germline V gene. The CDR3 covers 16 residues. V was trimmed by 2 bases and J by 8 bases, leaving 19 bases between them. The CDR3 nucleotides are TGTGCCAGCAGTGAAATAGGAGGCGGTCCGGCGGATGAGCAGTTCTTC. Its protein product is CASSEIGGGPADEQFF.

V gene TRBV6-6 combines with J gene TRBJ2-7; 7 bases map to TRBD1. Germline V gene lookup returns CDR1 MNHNY and CDR2 SVGAGI (reference sequence). The CDR3 covers 14 residues. After removal of 4 bases from V and 2 bases from J, the junction contained 5 bases not matched to a gene. The CDR3 coding sequence is TGTGCCAGCAGTTGGGGACAGTATCCCTACGAGCAGTACTTC. Translation gives CASSWGQYPYEQYF.

The chain recombines TRBV29-1 with TRBJ2-7, with 7 positions matching TRBD2. Losses at the gene ends were 7 bases for V and 3 bases for J; bases not matched to a gene: 6. CDR3 length equals 12 residues. Germline CDR1 and CDR2: SQVTM and ANQGSEA. CDR3 sequence: CSARDYLYEQYF. DNA for the CDR3: TGCAGCGCCCGGGACTACCTCTACGAGCAGTACTTC.

This clone occurred a few times. Other DNA variants within this sample encode the same CDR3. This rearrangement joins TRBV4-3 to TRBJ2-1, with TRBD2 matching over 11 bases. This CDR3 comprises 15 residues. CDR1 is LGHNA, CDR2 YSLEER, per germline. V lost 1 base, J lost 4 bases, and 0 bases stayed unmatched. The CDR3: CASSQGLAGYNEQFF. The CDR3 coding sequence is TGCGCCAGCAGCCAAGGACTAGCGGGGTACAATGAGCAGTTCTTC.

The rearrangement links TRBV4-1 to TRBJ2-1; 7 nucleotides align to TRBD2. CDR3 length equals 13 residues. From germline, CDR1 is MGHRA and CDR2 YSYEKL. V dropped 4 bases and J dropped 7; count of bases not matched to a gene: 4. The CDR3 sequence is CASSLTSDNEQFF. In DNA form, the CDR3 reads TGCGCCAGCAGCCTAACTAGCGATAATGAGCAGTTCTTC.

The chain links TRBV6-4 to TRBJ1-3; D might be TRBD1 (6 bases). The V end was cut by 6 bases, the J end by 4 bases, with 22 bases between. The CDR3 runs 17 residues. In germline, CDR1 is MRHNA, CDR2 SNTAGT. Written as DNA, the CDR3 is TGTGCCAGCAGGTCCAATCCACACAGGGTCATCGGAAACACCATATATTTT. Its translation: CASRSNPHRVIGNTIYF.

This clone was counted a single time. The CDR3 DNA sequence: TGTGCCAGCAGCTTGATAGGTCTTTCCTCCTACGAGCAGTACTTC. This sequence encodes CASSLIGLSSYEQYF. The genes are TRBV5-6 and TRBJ2-7, with D unresolved. Trimming cost V 1 base and J 0 bases, with 11 bases left between them. Germline CDR1 reads SGHDT; CDR2 reads YYEEEE. This CDR3 spans 15 amino acids.